This TCR beta chain was found in a study of blood T cell repertoires in COVID-19. This CDR3 spans 15 amino acids. Germline V CDR1 and CDR2: SGHNT, YENEEA. The V and J ends lost 1 base and 0 bases respectively, with 7 bases between them. Source study methods: Reference gene primer amplification gave estimated nucleated cell counts. Here immunoSEQ multiplex PCR was the method, and the copy in TCRdb shows in-frame clones only, minus some. The V and J calls and the clone size are those of that table, but D and trimming were determined from the DNA. The sample comprises 120,000 to 150,000 clones, 84% of which are singletons, and almost 6% rests with the top ten. This clone was seen a single time.

J is TRBJ1-3 and V is TRBV11-3; D call uncertain. This sequence was found in a woman aged 50 to 60 who had been exposed to COVID-19. The sample taken for sequencing was PBMCs or T cells enriched from blood (not recorded which). The CDR3 here is CASSLGPGSGNTIYF. CDR3 coding DNA: TGTGCCAGCAGCTTAGGACCGGGCTCTGGAAACACCATATATTTT.